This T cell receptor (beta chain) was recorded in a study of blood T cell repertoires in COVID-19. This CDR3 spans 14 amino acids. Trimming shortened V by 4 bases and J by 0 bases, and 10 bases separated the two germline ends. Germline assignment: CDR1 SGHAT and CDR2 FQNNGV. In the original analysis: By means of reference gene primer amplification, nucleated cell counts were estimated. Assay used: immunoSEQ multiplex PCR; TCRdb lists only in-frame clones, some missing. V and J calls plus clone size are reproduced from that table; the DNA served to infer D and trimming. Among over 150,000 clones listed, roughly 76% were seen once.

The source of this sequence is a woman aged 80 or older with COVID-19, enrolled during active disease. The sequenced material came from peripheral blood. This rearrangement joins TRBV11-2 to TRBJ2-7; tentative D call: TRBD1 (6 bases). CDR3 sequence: CASSWTVSSYEQYF. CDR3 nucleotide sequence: TGTGCCAGCAGCTGGACAGTGAGCTCCTACGAGCAGTACTTC.